This T cell receptor (beta chain) is from a study of shared clonotypes between healthy human individuals. The naive CD8 subset, CD45RO-negative cells positively selected for CCR7, excluded terminally differentiated effector memory CD45RA+ cells. Per the original data handling: ImmunoSEQ output lacked quality scores and full-length reads, limiting matched filtering. Produced via immunoSEQ multiplex PCR; TCRdb's table is partial and in-frame only. For V, J and clone size, that table is used; D and trimming come from the DNA. Among more than 600,000 clones listed, about 92% were seen once. With respect to this clone: The antigen remains undetermined.

Study-wide results and limits: Roughly 5.3% of naive CD4 clonotypes were common to a handful of donors.

The CDR3 sequence is 16 residues long. V lost 0 bases and J lost 7, with 17 bases in between. Germline-derived CDR1 and CDR2 are SGDLS and YYNGEE. Sequencing input: naive CD8+ T cells sorted from blood. The clonotype comes from a man between 25 and 39 years old in good health. This chain links TRBV9 with TRBJ2-1, with a weak D call TRBD2 (6 bases). The CDR3 spells CASSVAGGRLANEQFF. The CDR3 region has the DNA TGTGCCAGCAGCGTAGCTGGGGGGAGACTGGCGAATGAGCAGTTCTTC. Complete variable domain (other parts from reference TRBV9 and TRBJ2-1): DSGVTQTPKHLITATGQRVTLRCSPRSGDLSVYWYQQSLDQGLQFLIQYYNGEERAKGNILERFSAQQFPDLHSELNLSSLELGDSALYFCASSVAGGRLANEQFFGPGTRLTVL.